The source of this T cell receptor (beta chain) is a study of brain T cells in children with intractable seizures. CDR3 length: 14 amino acids. V was pared by 7 bases and J by 4 bases, with 6 bases of the junction left unmatched. Looked up from germline, CDR1 is SGHTA and CDR2 is FQGNSA. Repertoires were generated with immunoSEQ multiplex PCR, while TCRdb's copy carries only in-frame clones and drops some. The sample records 20,000 to 25,000 clones, 85% to 95% being singletons. The sequencing used peripheral blood, collected at surgery. The gene calls are TRBV7-2 and TRBJ2-2; 7 nucleotides match TRBD2. This clonotype originated in a boy younger than 18 with focal cortical dysplasia and intractable seizures. The CDR3 sequence is CASKERGVTGELFF. CDR3 bases: TGTGCCAGCAAGGAGCGGGGCGTCACCGGGGAGCTGTTTTTT.